Each of the 2 T cell receptor beta chains below was sequenced from the same sample in a study of patients and donors after allogeneic stem cell transplantation. One entry per CDR3 protein results from TCRdb running MiXCR on the RT-PCR reads. The sample yields over 350,000 distinct CDR3 sequences, 16% seen once. Source material: blood, either unsorted or a sorted T cell fraction (not recorded which). The receptor source for this set is a human donor who was either an allogeneic HSCT recipient or a stem cell or donor lymphocyte infusion donor (not recorded which). It is not recorded whose cells these are; they may come from a transplant donor.

The chain carries TRBV12-3 or TRBV12-4 and TRBJ1-2, with D unresolved. The germline V and J ends were trimmed by 5 bases and 4 bases, with 11 bases remaining between them. The CDR3 is made up of 13 amino acids. Written as DNA, the CDR3 is TGTGCCAGCAGTCCCCAGGAAATCTATGGCTACACCTTC. It is translated as CASSPQEIYGYTF.

About this clonotype: At one boundary the junction diverges from the germline segment, which might be a read error. The chain employs TRBV6-1 and TRBJ2-1, with D unclear. This CDR3 region has 14 residues. The germline V gene has CDR1 MNHNS and CDR2 SASEGT. CDR3 nucleotides: TGTGCCAGCAGGGAAGACAATCCTTACAATGAGCAGTTCTTC. This codes for CASREDNPYNEQFF.